This T cell receptor beta chain was sequenced in a study of cytomegalovirus exposure and HLA in healthy donors. From germline, CDR1 is SGHNT and CDR2 YYREEE (reference sequence). J was trimmed by 4 bases and V by 3 bases; bases with no gene match: 9. CDR3 length: 15 residues. PCR amplification relied on 60 Vbeta primers (plus 13 Jbeta primers). Using immunoSEQ multiplex PCR, the repertoire was profiled, and TCRdb retains in-frame clones only, with some absent. The sample totals 95,000 to 110,000 clones. Material for sequencing was PBMCs. This clonotype was sampled from a man aged 35 to 55 in good health and CMV-seronegative. The chain couples TRBV5-4 to TRBJ2-7, with 8 bases that match TRBD1. The CDR3 loop reads CASSSKTGASYEQYF. As DNA, the CDR3 is TGTGCCAGCAGCTCGAAGACAGGGGCTTCTTACGAGCAGTACTTC.